This record covers a single TCR beta chain. Its specificity is unknown. The V gene's germline CDR1 is MGHRA and CDR2 YSYEKL. CDR3 length: 15 residues. This sample was taken from a study of monozygotic twins with inflammatory bowel disease. Study-level findings and limits: Findings did not support one strong IBD-associated signal or clonotype. Perhaps reflecting limited power, concordant and discordant twins did not differ in repertoire similarity.

Each TCR library consumed 3500 ng of total RNA. TCRdb reanalyzed the 5' RACE reads, giving one entry per CDR3 protein sequence and no DNA. Its listing shows around 220,000 distinct CDR3 sequences. The sequenced sample consisted of blood. The clonotype was recovered from a human donor with ulcerative colitis or Crohn's disease, or a healthy co-twin of an affected twin (not recorded which). The chain is built from TRBV4-1 and TRBJ1-2; checking the TCRdb D call of TRBD1 is not possible without DNA. The CDR3 spells CASSQGARDHYGYTF.